This record concerns one TCR beta chain sequence. Its antigen is not known. The sample belongs to a study of CD8 T cells in Susac syndrome. Overall study results and limits: It was acknowledged in the study that the number of individuals who were included in its TCR sequencing and HLA analysis was relatively small.

Germline CDR1 reads MNHEY; CDR2 reads SMNVEV (reference sequence). There are 13 residues in the CDR3. Trimming removed 6 bases from V and 9 bases from J; junction bases left unmatched: 7. TCR beta sequencing covered blood CD8+ and CD4+ T cells. TEMRA cells were enriched by FACS, and CD4+ and CD8+ T cells were negatively isolated. The authors reverse transcribed roughly 0.5 to 1 ug RNA with random hexamers. By means of immunoSEQ multiplex PCR, TCR beta CDR3 spanning 54 Vbeta and 13 Jbeta underwent amplification. Via MiXCR, TCRdb re-called the immunoSEQ multiplex PCR reads, giving one row per CDR3 protein. The repertoire has approximately 130,000 distinct CDR3 sequences, around 90% of them found once; the top ten carry 0.24%.

This TCR derives from a human donor with multiple sclerosis. Input material: CD8+ T cells from PBMCs. This chain connects TRBV27 to TRBJ2-1; 8 bases are shared with TRBD1. This chain's CDR3 is CASSAGQAGEQFF. CDR3 nucleotide sequence: TGTGCCAGCAGCGCGGGACAGGCGGGTGAGCAGTTCTTC.